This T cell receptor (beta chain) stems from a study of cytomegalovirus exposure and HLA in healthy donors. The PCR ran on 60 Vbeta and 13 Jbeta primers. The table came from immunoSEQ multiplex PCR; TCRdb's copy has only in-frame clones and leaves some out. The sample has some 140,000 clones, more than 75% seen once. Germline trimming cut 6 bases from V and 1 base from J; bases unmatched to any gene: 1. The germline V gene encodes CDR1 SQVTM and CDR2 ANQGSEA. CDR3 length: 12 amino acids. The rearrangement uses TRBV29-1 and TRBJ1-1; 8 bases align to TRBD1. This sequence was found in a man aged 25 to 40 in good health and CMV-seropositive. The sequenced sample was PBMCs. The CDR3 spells CSVGTGNTEAFF. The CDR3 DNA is TGCAGCGTCGGGACAGGGAACACTGAAGCTTTCTTT.